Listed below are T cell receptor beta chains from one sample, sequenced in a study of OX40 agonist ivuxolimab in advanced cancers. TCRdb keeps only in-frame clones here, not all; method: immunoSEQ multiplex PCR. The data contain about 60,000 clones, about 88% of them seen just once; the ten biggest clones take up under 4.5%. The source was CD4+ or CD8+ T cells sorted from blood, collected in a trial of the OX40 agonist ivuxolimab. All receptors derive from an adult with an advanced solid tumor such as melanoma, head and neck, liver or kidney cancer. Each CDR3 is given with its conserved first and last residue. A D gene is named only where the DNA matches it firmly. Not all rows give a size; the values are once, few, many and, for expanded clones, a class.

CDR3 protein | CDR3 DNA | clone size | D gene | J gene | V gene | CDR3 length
CASSYRQGTDTQYF | TGTGCCAGCAGTTACCGACAGGGAACAGATACGCAGTATTTT | once | TRBD1 | TRBJ2-3 | TRBV6-5 | 14
CASSLTAANNSPLHF | TGCGCCAGCAGCCTGACGGCAGCAAATAATTCACCCCTCCACTTT | few | NA | TRBJ1-6 | TRBV5-1 | 15
CASSPGQGRADTQYF | TGCGCCAGCAGCCCCGGACAGGGTAGGGCAGATACGCAGTATTTT | NA | TRBD1 | TRBJ2-3 | TRBV5-1 | 15
CASGHATGPPQDTQYF | TGCGCCAGCGGCCACGCGACAGGGCCCCCACAAGATACGCAGTATTTT | NA | TRBD1 | TRBJ2-3 | TRBV5-1 | 16
CASSGRYEQYF | TGTGCCAGCAGTGGGCGCTACGAGCAGTACTTC | few | NA | TRBJ2-7 | TRBV2 | 11
CASSIEDSSHEQYF | TGTGCCAGTAGTATTGAAGACTCCTCCCACGAGCAGTACTTC | NA | NA | TRBJ2-7 | TRBV19 | 14
CASSVPGTTGEQYF | TGTGCCAGCAGCGTTCCGGGAACGACGGGGGAGCAGTACTTC | NA | NA | TRBJ2-7 | TRBV5-5 | 14
CASSLRLAGPEQYF | TGTGCCAGCAGCCTTCGACTAGCGGGGCCCGAGCAGTACTTC | NA | TRBD2 | TRBJ2-7 | TRBV14 | 14
CASSLEGAKNIQYF | TGTGCCAGCTCACTCGAGGGGGCCAAAAACATTCAGTACTTC | NA | NA | TRBJ2-4 | TRBV18 | 14
CASSPAGRGVNEQFF | TGTGCCAGCAGCCCCGCGGGGCGCGGGGTCAATGAGCAGTTCTTC | NA | NA | TRBJ2-1 | TRBV7-2 | 15
CASSTEDRGYFPQHF | TGTGCCAGCAGCACCGAGGACAGGGGGTACTTTCCCCAGCATTTT | NA | TRBD1 | TRBJ1-5 | TRBV5-5 | 15
CASSSITGVPSNQPQHF | TGTGCCAGCAGTTCAATTACAGGGGTTCCTAGCAATCAGCCCCAGCATTTT | few | TRBD1 | TRBJ1-5 | TRBV28 | 17
CASRRQALEYF | TGTGCCAGCAGGCGACAGGCCCTCGAGTATTTT | once | NA | TRBJ2-3 | TRBV28 | 11
CASSVERGADTQYF | TGTGCCAGCAGCGTAGAGCGGGGGGCAGATACGCAGTATTTT | NA | TRBD2 | TRBJ2-3 | TRBV9 | 14
CASSLSPGSEVNTEAFF | TGTGCCAGCAGCTTGAGTCCCGGATCGGAGGTTAACACTGAAGCTTTCTTT | NA | NA | TRBJ1-1 | TRBV11-3 | 17
CASSYRQRNYGYTF | TGTGCCAGCAGTTACAGGCAGAGAAACTATGGCTACACCTTC | NA | NA | TRBJ1-2 | TRBV6-5 | 14
CASSLNGDQPQHF | TGTGCCAGCAGCTTAAATGGAGACCAGCCCCAGCATTTT | once | NA | TRBJ1-5 | TRBV7-3 | 13
CASSGDRTQETQYF | TGTGCCAGCAGTGGGGACAGAACTCAAGAGACCCAGTACTTC | NA | TRBD1 | TRBJ2-5 | TRBV2 | 14
CASSIQVGGYTF | TGTGCCAGTAGTATTCAGGTCGGCGGCTACACCTTC | NA | NA | TRBJ1-2 | TRBV19 | 12
CSSVAVGLGTHTEAFF | TGCAGCAGTGTAGCAGTAGGCCTCGGGACGCACACTGAAGCTTTCTTT | few | NA | TRBJ1-1 | TRBV29-1 | 16
CASSLINQPQHF | TGTGCCAGCAGCTTAATCAATCAGCCCCAGCATTTT | once | NA | TRBJ1-5 | TRBV7-2 | 12
CASSLTANTGELFF | TGTGCCAGCAGCTTAACTGCGAACACCGGGGAGCTGTTTTTT | few | NA | TRBJ2-2 | TRBV7-3 | 14
CASSQAHGTAGYGAFF | TGCGCCAGCAGTCAAGCACACGGGACTGCGGGGTACGGAGCTTTCTTT | NA | NA | TRBJ1-1 | TRBV5-1 | 16
CASSLGGGATGELFF | TGTGCCAGCAGCTTGGGGGGAGGGGCCACCGGGGAGCTGTTTTTT | NA | TRBD2 | TRBJ2-2 | TRBV5-4 | 15
CASTPGIPYTGELFF | TGTGCCAGTACCCCTGGGATTCCTTACACCGGGGAGCTGTTTTTT | once | NA | TRBJ2-2 | TRBV19 | 15
CASSPVLASGGIYNEQFF | TGTGCCAGCAGCCCGGTCTTGGCTAGCGGGGGTATATACAATGAGCAGTTCTTC | once | TRBD2 | TRBJ2-1 | TRBV5-8 | 18
CATSPRGTLPSEKLFF | TGTGCCACCAGCCCCCGAGGGACTCTTCCCTCGGAAAAACTGTTTTTT | NA | NA | TRBJ1-4 | TRBV15 | 16
CASSRIIGSSDTQYF | TGTGCCAGCAGCCGTATTATCGGGAGCTCGGATACGCAGTATTTT | NA | NA | TRBJ2-3 | TRBV11-2 | 15
CASNYRDSDEAFF | TGTGCCAGCAACTATAGGGACAGCGATGAAGCTTTCTTT | few | TRBD1 | TRBJ1-1 | TRBV9 | 13
CASSPLTGSGELFF | TGTGCCAGCTCACCACTAACGGGTTCCGGGGAGCTGTTTTTT | NA | NA | TRBJ2-2 | TRBV18 | 14
CASSPGTGDQPQHF | TGCGCCAGCAGCCCTGGGACAGGGGATCAGCCCCAGCATTTT | NA | TRBD1 | TRBJ1-5 | TRBV5-1 | 14
CASSPPGGARNTIYF | TGTGCCAGCAGTCCCCCAGGGGGGGCAAGAAACACCATATATTTT | NA | TRBD1 | TRBJ1-3 | TRBV27 | 15
CASSLAAGSYEQYF | TGTGCCAGCAGCTTAGCCGCGGGATCCTACGAGCAGTACTTC | NA | NA | TRBJ2-7 | TRBV7-2 | 14
CASRLTGLNGYTF | TGTGCCAGCAGGCTGACAGGGTTGAATGGCTACACCTTC | NA | TRBD1 | TRBJ1-2 | TRBV5-4 | 13
CASSFAGGMTEAFF | TGCGCCAGCAGCTTTGCAGGGGGGATGACTGAAGCTTTCTTT | NA | TRBD1 | TRBJ1-1 | TRBV5-1 | 14
CASSETGGGETQYF | TGTGCCAGCAGTGAGACCGGGGGCGGGGAGACCCAGTACTTC | NA | NA | TRBJ2-5 | TRBV25-1 | 14
CSGDGGVDTQYF | TGCAGCGGAGACGGGGGGGTAGATACGCAGTATTTT | NA | TRBD2 | TRBJ2-3 | TRBV29-1 | 12
CASSVDGGSYNEQFF | TGTGCCAGCAGCGTAGACGGGGGCTCCTACAATGAGCAGTTCTTC | NA | NA | TRBJ2-1 | TRBV9 | 15
CASSADSGGNQPQHF | TGTGCCAGCAGTGCGGACAGTGGGGGCAATCAGCCCCAGCATTTT | NA | NA | TRBJ1-5 | TRBV2 | 15
CASSEAGGNSPLHF | TGTGCCAGCAGTGAAGCCGGGGGAAATTCACCCCTCCACTTT | NA | NA | TRBJ1-6 | TRBV6-1 | 14
CASSSTTNEKLFF | TGTGCCAGCAGCTCGACAACTAATGAAAAACTGTTTTTT | NA | NA | TRBJ1-4 | TRBV5-8 | 13
CASLKGGRPYNEQFF | TGTGCCAGCCTCAAGGGGGGGAGACCCTACAATGAGCAGTTCTTC | NA | NA | TRBJ2-1 | TRBV7-9 | 15
CASSLSGGYEQYF | TGTGCCAGTAGTCTTAGCGGGGGCTACGAGCAGTACTTC | NA | TRBD2 | TRBJ2-7 | TRBV19 | 13
CASSLVGRYEQYF | TGTGCCAGCAGCTTGGTTGGGCGCTACGAGCAGTACTTC | NA | NA | TRBJ2-7 | TRBV5-4 | 13
CASSQGQNYEQYF | TGTGCCAGCAGCCAGGGACAGAACTACGAGCAGTACTTC | NA | TRBD1 | TRBJ2-7 | TRBV6-5 | 13
CASSQIEPVGTGELFF | TGCGCCAGCAGCCAAATAGAACCGGTGGGAACCGGGGAGCTGTTTTTT | once | NA | TRBJ2-2 | TRBV4-3 | 16
CSVDQRVTFCNSPLHF | TGCAGCGTGGACCAGAGGGTAACTTTTTGTAATTCACCCCTCCACTTT | NA | NA | TRBJ1-6 | TRBV29-1 | 16
CASSDFASGQGAGNTEAFF | TGTGCCAGCAGTGATTTCGCGTCGGGACAGGGGGCAGGGAACACTGAAGCTTTCTTT | NA | TRBD1 | TRBJ1-1 | TRBV2 | 19